By share, the clone carrying this TCR beta chain ranks as medium-sized. The antigen is not known. This sample stems from a study of cytotoxic CD8 clonotypes in ibrutinib-treated CLL. The germline gives CDR1 MDHEN, CDR2 SYDVKM. The junction had 9 bases not matched to a gene; V was cut back by 6 bases and J by 5 bases. The CDR3 totals 14 residues. Clones were sequenced by immunoSEQ multiplex PCR, and TCRdb holds only the in-frame ones, with some missing. The repertoire includes tens of thousands of clones, approximately 54% of them detected once, and about 14% sits in the top ten. Study-wide points: Pretreatment clonality was elevated relative to age-matched healthy donors and paralleled circulating CD8+ T-cell counts. The clonality rise at ibrutinib response reflected private clonotype expansion.

Sequencing used PBMCs, obtained after 12 months of ibrutinib treatment. V is TRBV28 and J is TRBJ2-5; the match to TRBD1 covers 7 bases. This TCR derives from a human donor with chronic lymphocytic leukemia. The CDR3 DNA is TGTGCCAGCAGCGAGGGAGTCAGGGGGGAGACCCAGTACTTC. Amino acid sequence: CASSEGVRGETQYF.